These 29 T cell receptor beta chains share one sample of origin, sequenced in a study of cytomegalovirus exposure and HLA in healthy donors. PCR primers comprised 60 Vbeta and 13 Jbeta primers. Measured with immunoSEQ multiplex PCR; TCRdb has only the in-frame clones, and not every one. The table lists 170,000 or so clones, under 80% of them singletons. The sequenced material came from PBMCs. These receptors were taken from a woman in her 50s in good health and CMV-seropositive.

This clone occurred a few times. CDR3: CASSEGLRTSVSTDTQYF. The CDR3, as DNA: TGTGCCAGCAGCGAGGGTCTCCGGACTAGCGTGAGCACAGATACGCAGTATTTT. The chain carries TRBV9 and TRBJ2-3, with 9 bases lining up with TRBD2. The CDR3 runs to 18 residues. Germline V gene data show CDR1 as SGDLS and CDR2 as YYNGEE. V shed 3 bases and J 0 bases; nucleotides not matched to a gene: 11. The whole variable domain, remainder taken from reference TRBV9 and TRBJ2-3, is DSGVTQTPKHLITATGQRVTLRCSPRSGDLSVYWYQQSLDQGLQFLIQYYNGEERAKGNILERFSAQQFPDLHSELNLSSLELGDSALYFCASSEGLRTSVSTDTQYFGPGTRLTVL.

This chain joins TRBV6-5 and TRBJ2-1; possible D gene TRBD1, 5 bases. CDR1 is MNHEY, CDR2 SVGAGI, per germline. The CDR3 spans 13 residues. Trimming removed 7 bases at V and 1 base at J, with 8 bases between. Here the CDR3 DNA reads TGTGCCAGCACCTCAGGGTCCTACAATGAGCAGTTCTTC. It yields the protein CASTSGSYNEQFF.

V usage is TRBV2 and J usage is TRBJ1-4; no clear D. The length of the CDR3 is 14 residues. Germline values: CDR1 SNHLY, CDR2 FYNNEI. V was pared by 6 bases and J by 3 bases, with 11 bases between. The CDR3 bases are TGTGCCAGCAGGAACAGAGTCGCTAATGAAAAACTGTTTTTT. It encodes CASRNRVANEKLFF.

V gene TRBV5-4 combines with J gene TRBJ2-1, with TRBD2 identical over 7 bases. Germline CDR1 reads SGHNT; CDR2 reads YYREEE (reference sequence). V dropped 3 bases and J dropped 7; count of bases not matched to a gene: 1. The CDR3 extends over 12 amino acids. The CDR3 region has the DNA TGTGCCAGCAGCTGGGGGGGGAATGAGCAGTTCTTC. Amino acid sequence: CASSWGGNEQFF.

V usage is TRBV5-1 and J usage is TRBJ2-5; D not certain. Looked up from germline, CDR1 is SGHRS and CDR2 is YFSETQ. The CDR3 loop spans 13 amino acids. The germline V and J ends were trimmed by 2 bases and 1 base, with 6 bases remaining between them. CDR3 sequence (DNA): TGCGCCAGCAGCTTTACGGGCCAAGAGACCCAGTACTTC. This gives the protein CASSFTGQETQYF. The full variable domain, its missing parts supplied by reference TRBV5-1 and TRBJ2-5, is KAGVTQTPRYLIKTRGQQVTLSCSPISGHRSVSWYQQTPGQGLQFLFEYFSETQRNKGNFPGRFSGRQFSNSRSEMNVSTLELGDSALYLCASSFTGQETQYFGPGTRLLVL.

The rearrangement links TRBV30 to TRBJ2-3; 9 bases align to TRBD2. The CDR3 sequence is 14 residues long. Germline CDR1 is GTSNPN and CDR2 is SVGIG (reference sequence). J lost 1 base, V lost 5 bases, and 4 bases had no gene match. The CDR3 spells CAWGLAFGTDTQYF. CDR3 nucleotide sequence: TGTGCCTGGGGACTAGCGTTTGGCACAGATACGCAGTATTTT.

The gene calls are TRBV5-5 and TRBJ1-1; 8 positions match TRBD1. There are 14 residues in the CDR3. Unmatched junction bases numbered 3, after V lost 3 bases and J lost 2 bases. Germline V gene data show CDR1 as SGHKS and CDR2 as YYEKEE (reference sequence). CDR3 nucleotide sequence: TGTGCCAGCAGCTCGGACAGGGTAAACACTGAAGCTTTCTTT. Encoded protein: CASSSDRVNTEAFF.

J is TRBJ1-4 and V is TRBV6-1; TRBD1 agrees at 7 bases. The CDR3 is 14 amino acids. Trimming took 6 bases from V and 5 from J; bases not matched to a gene: 6. Germline V gene lookup returns CDR1 MNHNS and CDR2 SASEGT. The CDR3 spells CASSRARGNEKLFF. CDR3 in DNA: TGTGCCAGCAGCAGAGCCAGGGGGAATGAAAAACTGTTTTTT.

This clone has only a few counts. V gene TRBV30 combines with J gene TRBJ1-2, with 7 bases lining up with TRBD1. The germline V gene encodes CDR1 GTSNPN and CDR2 SVGIG (reference sequence). After removal of 0 bases from V and 3 bases from J, the junction contained 10 bases not matched to a gene. The CDR3 totals 16 residues. The CDR3 spells CAWSVRKGATDYGYTF. CDR3 nucleotide sequence: TGTGCCTGGAGTGTACGTAAGGGGGCGACGGACTATGGCTACACCTTC.

CDR3 nucleotides: TGTGCCGGATCGCATACAGGGCTCACTGAAGCTTTCTTT. Translation gives CAGSHTGLTEAFF. The chain carries TRBV5-4 and TRBJ1-1, with a possible D match to TRBD1 (6 bases). V shed 10 bases and J shed 4 bases, with 17 bases lying between them. The CDR3 totals 13 residues. CDR1 SGHNT and CDR2 YYREEE come from the germline V gene (reference sequence).

V gene TRBV25-1 combines with J gene TRBJ1-1; D is perhaps TRBD1 (6 bases). Deletions cut 1 base from V and 1 base from J, with 10 bases between. The CDR3 loop spans 15 amino acids. CDR1 is MGHDK, CDR2 SYGVNS, per germline. As DNA, the CDR3 is TGTGCCAGCAGTGAATCCCAGGGGCGGAACACTGAAGCTTTCTTT. Translated, it gives CASSESQGRNTEAFF. The whole variable domain, filled in from reference TRBV25-1 and TRBJ1-1, reads EADIYQTPRYLVIGTGKKITLECSQTMGHDKMYWYQQDPGMELHLIHYSYGVNSTEKGDLSSESTVSRIRTEHFPLTLESARPSHTSQYLCASSESQGRNTEAFFGQGTRLTVV.

This clone was counted a single time. V is TRBV23-1 and J is TRBJ2-7, with 7 nucleotides matching TRBD1. TRBV23-1 is flagged as an ORF with uncertain function. Trimming took 0 bases from V and 2 from J; bases not matched to a gene: 4. The length of the CDR3 is 15 residues. CDR3 sequence (DNA): TGCGCCAGCAGTCAATCAGACAGGGAAGCCTACGAGCAGTACTTC. Its translation is CASSQSDREAYEQYF.

The chain is built from TRBV6-5 and TRBJ2-5; 7 bases fit TRBD1. The DNA end is more similar to TRBJ2-7, so the J call may be wrong. Per germline, CDR1 MNHEY and CDR2 SVGAGI. This CDR3 has 13 amino acids. The CDR3 region is CASSLGQQLEQYF. The CDR3 coding sequence is TGTGCCAGCAGTTTGGGACAGCAACTCGAGCAGTACTTC.

V is TRBV11-2 and J is TRBJ1-1; 9 bases match TRBD1. The V segment lost 5 bases and the J segment 3 bases; nucleotides outside the gene matches: 7. Germline V gene data show CDR1 as SGHAT and CDR2 as FQNNGV. The CDR3 contains 15 residues. The CDR3 DNA reads as TGTGCCAGCAGCACGCGGACAGGGGAGCACACTGAAGCTTTCTTT. It yields the protein CASSTRTGEHTEAFF. Looking up the rest from reference TRBV11-2 and TRBJ1-1 gives the full variable domain: EAGVAQSPRYKIIEKRQSVAFWCNPISGHATLYWYQQILGQGPKLLIQFQNNGVVDDSQLPKDRFSAERLKGVDSTLKIQPAKLEDSAVYLCASSTRTGEHTEAFFGQGTRLTVV.

This clone was found a few times. The chain combines TRBV19 with TRBJ1-1; D is possibly TRBD1 (6 bases). The length of the CDR3 is 15 residues. The germline V and J ends were trimmed by 5 bases and 1 base, with 14 bases remaining between them. Germline V gene data show CDR1 as LNHDA and CDR2 as SQIVND (reference sequence). CDR3 nucleotides: TGTGCCAGTAGTGGCTGGGAGGGGGGGAACACTGAAGCTTTCTTT. Translated: CASSGWEGGNTEAFF.

V gene TRBV18 combines with J gene TRBJ2-2; the D gene is possibly TRBD1 (5 bases). The CDR3 runs to 12 residues. Trimming removed 4 bases at V and 5 bases at J, with 5 bases between. Germline values: CDR1 KGHSH, CDR2 LQKENI. The CDR3 coding sequence is TGTGCCAGCTCACAGGGGACCGGGGAGCTGTTTTTT. It codes for CASSQGTGELFF.

The rearrangement links TRBV5-6 to TRBJ2-5, with D possibly being TRBD2 (6 bases). Trimming took off 0 bases at V and 5 bases at J, with 14 bases between the two ends. Germline CDR1 and CDR2: SGHDT and YYEEEE. The length of the CDR3 is 15 residues. The CDR3 spells CASSLAPGRWETQYF. In DNA form, the CDR3 reads TGTGCCAGCAGCTTGGCCCCAGGGAGGTGGGAGACCCAGTACTTC.

V gene TRBV7-6 combines with J gene TRBJ2-2, with a weak D call TRBD2 (5 bases). Germline CDR1 and CDR2: SGHVS and FNYEAQ. V lost 5 bases and J lost 4, with 14 bases in between. The CDR3 contains 15 residues. DNA for the CDR3: TGTGCCAGCAGCCGAGGCGGGCTCGGCACCGGGGAGCTGTTTTTT. Amino acid sequence: CASSRGGLGTGELFF.

J is TRBJ1-1 and V is TRBV6-1; D remains ambiguous. This CDR3 contains 12 residues. Germline V lookup: CDR1 MNHNS, CDR2 SASEGT. V gave up 10 bases and J gave up 1 base, with 10 bases separating them. As DNA, the CDR3 is TGTGCCATCTCCCGGGGGAACACTGAAGCTTTCTTT. Translation gives CAISRGNTEAFF.

Here the CDR3 DNA reads TGTGCCAGCAGTTCCGGACTAGCGGGGGGGCACGAGCAGTACTTC. It yields the protein CASSSGLAGGHEQYF. The V and J genes are TRBV6-6 and TRBJ2-7; 15 bases are shared with TRBD2. The CDR3 extends over 15 amino acids. Germline V gene data show CDR1 as MNHNY and CDR2 as SVGAGI (reference sequence). The trim removed 4 bases at V and 5 bases at J, leaving 3 bases unmatched.

The rearrangement links TRBV5-4 to TRBJ2-5, with 12 nucleotides matching TRBD2. The CDR3 has 15 residues. Germline CDR1 is SGHNT and CDR2 is YYREEE (reference sequence). Unmatched junction bases numbered 3, after V lost 4 bases and J lost 2 bases. CDR3 sequence (DNA): TGTGCCAGCAGCCTAACTAGCGGGGGGCAAGAGACCCAGTACTTC. Translating gives CASSLTSGGQETQYF.

This clone was counted only a few times. The chain couples TRBV6-6 to TRBJ1-3; D perhaps matches TRBD1 (5 bases). Trimming shortened V by 4 bases and J by 0 bases, and 13 bases separated the two germline ends. This CDR3 region has 16 residues. The germline V gene encodes CDR1 MNHNY and CDR2 SVGAGI (reference sequence). DNA of the CDR3: TGTGCCAGCAGTTTACCGGGACTGAACTCTGGAAACACCATATATTTT. Translating it yields CASSLPGLNSGNTIYF.

V and J are TRBV6-1 and TRBJ2-1; D perhaps matches TRBD1 (5 bases). Germline V gene lookup returns CDR1 MNHNS and CDR2 SASEGT. Trimming took off 2 bases at V and 2 bases at J, with 10 bases between the two ends. This CDR3 has 15 residues. CDR3 nucleotides: TGTGCCAGCAGTGAAAGGGGCTTGCCCTACAATGAGCAGTTCTTC. Protein product: CASSERGLPYNEQFF.

This clone was counted between two and nine times. The chain has TRBV30 and TRBJ2-5; TRBD2 is a possible D gene (6 bases). The CDR3 is 12 residues long. With 0 bases removed from V and 5 bases from J, the gap between germline ends came to 7 bases. The germline gives CDR1 GTSNPN, CDR2 SVGIG (reference sequence). CDR3 sequence (DNA): TGTGCCTGGAGTGTACGGGGGGAGACCCAGTACTTC. As protein: CAWSVRGETQYF. The full variable domain, its missing parts supplied by reference TRBV30 and TRBJ2-5, is SQTIHQWPATLVQPVGSPLSLECTVEGTSNPNLYWYRQAAGRGLQLLFYSVGIGQISSEVPQNLSASRPQDRQFILSSKKLLLSDSGFYLCAWSVRGETQYFGPGTRLLVL.

This chain links TRBV18 with TRBJ2-3; unclear D gene. V lost 2 bases, J lost 3 bases, and 9 bases lay in between. The CDR3 runs to 14 residues. Per the germline V gene, CDR1 is KGHSH and CDR2 is LQKENI. CDR3 DNA: TGTGCCAGCTCACCAGAGACACGAACAGATACGCAGTATTTT. This encodes CASSPETRTDTQYF.

The chain is built from TRBV5-1 and TRBJ2-7; TRBD2 agrees at 14 bases. CDR1 is SGHRS and CDR2 is YFSETQ in the germline V gene. The CDR3 covers 14 residues. The V and J ends lost 5 bases and 6 bases, in that order; junction bases with no gene match: 4. In nucleotides, the CDR3 is TGCGCCAGCAGAACGGGACTAGCGGGGGCCGAGCAGTACTTC. Amino acid sequence: CASRTGLAGAEQYF.

This sequence joins TRBV9 and TRBJ2-2; TRBD1 matches 9 bases. Trimming cost V 0 bases and J 7 bases; bases outside gene matches: 4. Germline CDR1 SGDLS, CDR2 YYNGEE. The CDR3 consists of 15 residues. CDR3 sequence reads: CASSVGGTGNGELFF. CDR3 nucleotide sequence: TGTGCCAGCAGCGTAGGGGGGACAGGGAACGGGGAGCTGTTTTTT.

The rearrangement joins TRBV30 to TRBJ2-3; 8 nucleotides align to TRBD2. After removal of 2 bases from V and 5 bases from J, the junction contained 6 bases not matched to a gene. This CDR3 has 14 residues. Germline V gene sequence: CDR1 GTSNPN, CDR2 SVGIG (reference sequence). The CDR3: CAWSQGLAGDTQYF. CDR3 DNA sequence: TGTGCCTGGAGTCAAGGACTAGCAGGAGATACGCAGTATTTT. Based on the CDR3 plus reference TRBV30 and TRBJ2-3, the full variable domain is SQTIHQWPATLVQPVGSPLSLECTVEGTSNPNLYWYRQAAGRGLQLLFYSVGIGQISSEVPQNLSASRPQDRQFILSSKKLLLSDSGFYLCAWSQGLAGDTQYFGPGTRLTVL.

The J gene is TRBJ1-3, the V gene TRBV2, with D maybe TRBD1 (6 bases). CDR1 SNHLY and CDR2 FYNNEI come from the germline V gene. With 8 bases removed from V and 4 bases from J, the gap between germline ends came to 12 bases. This CDR3 contains 13 residues. The CDR3 bases are TGTGCCAGCGCTCGAGGGGGAGGAAACACCATATATTTT. As protein: CASARGGGNTIYF.